These T cell receptor beta chains were read from a single sample in a study of identifying expanded T cells in peripheral blood. Clones were sequenced by immunoSEQ multiplex PCR, and TCRdb holds only the in-frame ones, with some missing. The sample shows 100,000 to 150,000 clones, around nine tenths of them seen only once. Input material: blood. The origin of the receptors is a person aged 18-69 years in good health. Each CDR3 is given with its conserved first and last residue. Fields, in order: V gene, J gene, CDR3 protein.

TRBV7-2	TRBJ1-1	CASSLARNTEAFF
TRBV28	TRBJ2-7	CASRRSGSAHEQYF
TRBV5-6	TRBJ2-3	CASSFKLAGAKDTQYF
TRBV29-1	TRBJ1-1	CSVGRDSLEAFF
TRBV10-3	TRBJ1-6	CAISREGDSPLHF
TRBV28	TRBJ1-2	CASRQGSVGGYGYTF
TRBV6-6	TRBJ1-3	CASSYSGESSGNTIYF
TRBV6-1	TRBJ2-6	CASSRDSPGANVLTF
TRBV2	TRBJ1-1	CASSEGFEAFF
TRBV28	TRBJ1-1	CASSGGTANTEAFF
TRBV11-3	TRBJ2-3	CASSSRGRTDTQYF
TRBV5-1	TRBJ2-7	CASSLLAGEGDEQYF
TRBV19	TRBJ2-3	CASSIPGLAGGSTDTQYF
TRBV5-1	TRBJ2-2	CASSLRRRGNPGELFF
TRBV18	TRBJ2-2	CASSPRTGELFF
TRBV29-1	TRBJ1-2	CSVEGPGQGYGYTF
TRBV7-2	TRBJ2-3	CASSLLGRGIDTQYF
TRBV19	TRBJ2-7	CASSRGQGRPQYF
TRBV5-1	TRBJ2-2	CASISGQGRNTGELFF
TRBV4-1	TRBJ1-5	CASSPSGTGGGNQPQHF
TRBV2	TRBJ1-6	CASSLKTRVQSPLHF
TRBV18	TRBJ1-4	CASSGGEEKLFF
TRBV27	TRBJ1-3	CATHSVPGNTIYF
TRBV9	TRBJ2-1	CASSVGSSSYNEQFF
TRBV5-1	TRBJ2-3	CASSFLAGFSDTQYF
TRBV28	TRBJ1-4	CATRRGFNEKLFF
TRBV9	TRBJ2-3	CASSVGVGGAVDTQYF
TRBV6-5	TRBJ2-5	CASSYRVLETQYF
TRBV5-1	TRBJ1-1	CASSFGQGLNTEAFF
TRBV15	TRBJ2-5	CATSRPRGLGETQYF
TRBV25-1	TRBJ1-3	CASSEWTGLSGNTIYF
TRBV7-2	TRBJ2-7	CASSLDNYEQYF
TRBV7-9	TRBJ2-1	CASSSAAGGFGFF
TRBV9	TRBJ2-1	CASSANKSSYNEQFF
TRBV11-2	TRBJ1-1	CASSLGGPLGEAFF
TRBV5-8	TRBJ1-6	CASTGAGHSYNSPLHF
TRBV5-1	TRBJ1-4	CASSLLGQGGEKLFF
TRBV18	TRBJ1-1	CASSRIENTEAFF
TRBV7-3	TRBJ2-3	CASSKRGGLVTDTQYF
TRBV10-3	TRBJ1-5	CAISETTGQPQHF
TRBV19	TRBJ1-5	CASSISYGGSGQPQHF
TRBV7-3	TRBJ2-1	CASSLTSGTGRDEQFF
TRBV11-2	TRBJ2-7	CASSSGQGRYEQYF
TRBV30	TRBJ1-6	CAWSRTASPLHF
TRBV27	TRBJ2-2	CAIRQAGELFF
TRBV30	TRBJ2-5	CAWSVLQGETQYF
TRBV5-1	TRBJ2-3	CASSRSRQGTDTQYF
TRBV10-3	TRBJ2-5	CAISESTRDWGTQYF
TRBV10-3	TRBJ1-4	CAISSTGSGKLFF
TRBV2	TRBJ1-4	CASRRGQEEKLFF
TRBV5-8	TRBJ1-1	CASLPPLGVNTEAFF
TRBV19	TRBJ1-2	CASRDRERGYTF
TRBV11-1	TRBJ1-1	CASSPRAQGAGTEAFF
TRBV4-2	TRBJ2-1	CASSRGPQGDSSYNEQFF
TRBV5-8	TRBJ1-6	CASSLGTRRNSPLHF
TRBV4-1	TRBJ1-5	CASSPGLTGNQPQHF
TRBV28	TRBJ1-5	CASRSGAGSNQPQHF
TRBV2	TRBJ2-2	CASRLIGNTGELFF
TRBV4-2	TRBJ2-7	CASSQGHRGPYEQYF